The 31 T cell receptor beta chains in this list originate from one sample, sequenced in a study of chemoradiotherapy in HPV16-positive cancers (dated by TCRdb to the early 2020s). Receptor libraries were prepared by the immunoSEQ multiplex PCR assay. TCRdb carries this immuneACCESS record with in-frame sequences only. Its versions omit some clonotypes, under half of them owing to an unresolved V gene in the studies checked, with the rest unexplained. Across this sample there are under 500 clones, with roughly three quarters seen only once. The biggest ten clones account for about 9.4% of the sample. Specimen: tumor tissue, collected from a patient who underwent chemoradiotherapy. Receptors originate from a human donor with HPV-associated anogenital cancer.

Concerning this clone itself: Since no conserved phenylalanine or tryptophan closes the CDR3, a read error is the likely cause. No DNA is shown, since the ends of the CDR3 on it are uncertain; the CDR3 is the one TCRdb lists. The CDR3 reads CASPPGTGLPL. The J gene is TRBJ1-2, the V gene TRBV23-1; the table's D call, TRBD1, has no DNA check behind it. TRBV23-1 is classed as an ORF, of uncertain function. The CDR3 comprises 11 residues, both ends counted.

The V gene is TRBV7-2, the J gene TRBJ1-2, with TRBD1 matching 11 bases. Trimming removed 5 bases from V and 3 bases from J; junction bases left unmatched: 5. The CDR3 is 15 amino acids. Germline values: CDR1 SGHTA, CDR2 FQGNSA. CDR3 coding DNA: TGTGCCAGCAGCAAGGGACAGGGGGTTCACTATGGCTACACCTTC. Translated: CASSKGQGVHYGYTF.

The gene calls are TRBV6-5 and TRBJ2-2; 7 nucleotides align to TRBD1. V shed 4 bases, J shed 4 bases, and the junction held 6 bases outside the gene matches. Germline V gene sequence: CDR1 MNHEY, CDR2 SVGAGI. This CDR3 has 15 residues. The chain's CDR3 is CASSSDRAGTGELFF. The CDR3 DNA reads TGTGCCAGCAGTTCCGACAGGGCGGGCACCGGGGAGCTGTTTTTT.

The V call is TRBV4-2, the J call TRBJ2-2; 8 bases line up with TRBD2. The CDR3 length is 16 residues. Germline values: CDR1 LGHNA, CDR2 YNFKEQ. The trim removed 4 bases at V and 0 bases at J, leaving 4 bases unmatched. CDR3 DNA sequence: TGTGCCAGCAGCCCACGGGAGGGGGCGAACACCGGGGAGCTGTTTTTT. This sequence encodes CASSPREGANTGELFF.

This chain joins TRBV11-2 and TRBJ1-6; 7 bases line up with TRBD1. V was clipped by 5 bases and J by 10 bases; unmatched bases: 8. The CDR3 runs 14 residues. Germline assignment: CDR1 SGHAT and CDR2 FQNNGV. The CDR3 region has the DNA TGTGCCAGCAGCCCCGAGACAGGGATCTCACCCCTCCACTTT. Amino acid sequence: CASSPETGISPLHF.

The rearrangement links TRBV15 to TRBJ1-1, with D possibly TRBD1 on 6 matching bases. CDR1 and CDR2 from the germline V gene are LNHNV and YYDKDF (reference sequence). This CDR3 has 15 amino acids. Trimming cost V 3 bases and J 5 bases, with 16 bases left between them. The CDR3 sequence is CATSRRGEGTTEAFF. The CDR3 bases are TGTGCCACCAGCAGGAGGGGGGAGGGAACGACTGAAGCTTTCTTT.

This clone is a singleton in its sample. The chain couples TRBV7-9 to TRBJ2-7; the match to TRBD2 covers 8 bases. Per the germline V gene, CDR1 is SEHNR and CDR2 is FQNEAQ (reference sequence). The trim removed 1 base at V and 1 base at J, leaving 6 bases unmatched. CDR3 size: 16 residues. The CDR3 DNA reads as TGTGCCAGCAGCTTAGAGGGGGGACTAGTATCCTACGAGCAGTACTTC. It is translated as CASSLEGGLVSYEQYF.

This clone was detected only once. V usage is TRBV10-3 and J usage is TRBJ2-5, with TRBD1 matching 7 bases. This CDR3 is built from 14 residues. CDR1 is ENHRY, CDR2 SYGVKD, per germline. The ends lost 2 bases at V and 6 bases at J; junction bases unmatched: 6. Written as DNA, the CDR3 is TGTGCCATCAGTGAGGAAGGTAGGGGGCAGACCCAGTACTTC. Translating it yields CAISEEGRGQTQYF.

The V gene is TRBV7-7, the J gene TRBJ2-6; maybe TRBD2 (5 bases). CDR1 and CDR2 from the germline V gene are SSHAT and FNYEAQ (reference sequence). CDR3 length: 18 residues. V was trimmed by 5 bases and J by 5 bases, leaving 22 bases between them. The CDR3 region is CASSASLVPQSRANVLTF. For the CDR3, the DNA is TGTGCCAGCAGCGCCTCACTAGTGCCACAAAGTCGGGCCAACGTCCTGACTTTC.

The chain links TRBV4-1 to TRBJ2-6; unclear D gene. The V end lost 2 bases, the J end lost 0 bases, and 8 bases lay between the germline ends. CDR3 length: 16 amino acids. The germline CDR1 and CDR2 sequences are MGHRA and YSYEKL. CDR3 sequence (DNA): TGCGCCAGCAGCCAAACTGAAGGCTCTGGGGCCAACGTCCTGACTTTC. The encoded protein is CASSQTEGSGANVLTF.

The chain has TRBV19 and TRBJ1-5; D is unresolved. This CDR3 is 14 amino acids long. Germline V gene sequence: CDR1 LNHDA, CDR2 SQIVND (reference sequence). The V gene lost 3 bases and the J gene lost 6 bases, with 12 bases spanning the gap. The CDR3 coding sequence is TGTGCCAGTAGTATTTGGGGTTCGGTTCAGCCCCAGCATTTT. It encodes CASSIWGSVQPQHF. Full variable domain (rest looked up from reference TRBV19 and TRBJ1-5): DGGITQSPKYLFRKEGQNVTLSCEQNLNHDAMYWYRQDPGQGLRLIYYSQIVNDFQKGDIAEGYSVSREKKESFPLTVTSAQKNPTAFYLCASSIWGSVQPQHFGDGTRLSIL.

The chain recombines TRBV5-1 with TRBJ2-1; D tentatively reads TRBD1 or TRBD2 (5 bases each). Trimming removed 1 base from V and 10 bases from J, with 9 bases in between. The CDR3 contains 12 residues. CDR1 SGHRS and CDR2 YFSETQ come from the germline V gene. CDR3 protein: CASSLNGGEQFF. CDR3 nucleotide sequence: TGCGCCAGCAGCTTGAATGGGGGAGAGCAGTTCTTC.

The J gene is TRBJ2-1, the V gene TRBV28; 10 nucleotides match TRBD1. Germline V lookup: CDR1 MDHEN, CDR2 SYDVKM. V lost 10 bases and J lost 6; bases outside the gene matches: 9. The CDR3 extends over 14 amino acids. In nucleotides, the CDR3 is TGTGCCACATCAAACGGACAGGGGGTCAATGAGCAGTTCTTC. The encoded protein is CATSNGQGVNEQFF.

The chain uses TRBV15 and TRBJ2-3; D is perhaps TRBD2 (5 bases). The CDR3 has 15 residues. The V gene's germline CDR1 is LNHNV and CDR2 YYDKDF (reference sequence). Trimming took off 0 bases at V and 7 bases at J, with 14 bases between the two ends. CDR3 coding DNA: TGTGCCACCAGCAGAGATCGCAGTAGCGCTTATACGCAGTATTTT. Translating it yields CATSRDRSSAYTQYF.

The DNA of the CDR3 is TGTGCCAGCAGATGTAGAAAGACCTATGGCTACACCTTC. Translation gives CASRCRKTYGYTF. V gene TRBV6-5 combines with J gene TRBJ1-2; D is undetermined. The CDR3 runs 13 residues. The germline V and J ends were trimmed by 6 bases and 4 bases, with 12 bases remaining between them. CDR1 MNHEY and CDR2 SVGAGI come from the germline V gene.

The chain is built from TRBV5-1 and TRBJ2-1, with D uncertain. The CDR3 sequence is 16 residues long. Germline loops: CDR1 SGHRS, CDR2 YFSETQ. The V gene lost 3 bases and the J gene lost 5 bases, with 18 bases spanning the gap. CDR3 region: CASSSNSLIGDNEQFF. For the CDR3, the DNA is TGCGCCAGCAGCTCCAACTCCTTAATTGGGGACAATGAGCAGTTCTTC.

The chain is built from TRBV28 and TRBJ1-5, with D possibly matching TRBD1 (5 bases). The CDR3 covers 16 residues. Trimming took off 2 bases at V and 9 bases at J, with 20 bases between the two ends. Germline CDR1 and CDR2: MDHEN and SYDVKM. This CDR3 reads CASSLHVGGVSVPQHF. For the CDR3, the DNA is TGTGCCAGCAGTTTACACGTGGGGGGGGTCTCGGTGCCCCAGCATTTT.

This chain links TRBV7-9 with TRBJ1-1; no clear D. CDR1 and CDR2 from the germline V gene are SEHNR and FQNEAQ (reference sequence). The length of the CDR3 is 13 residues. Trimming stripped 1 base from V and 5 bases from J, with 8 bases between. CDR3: CASSLEARTEAFF. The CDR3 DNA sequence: TGTGCCAGCAGCTTAGAGGCGCGGACTGAAGCTTTCTTT. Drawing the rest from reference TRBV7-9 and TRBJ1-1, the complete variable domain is DTGVSQNPRHKITKRGQNVTFRCDPISEHNRLYWYRQTLGQGPEFLTYFQNEAQLEKSRLLSDRFSAERPKGSFSTLEIQRTEQGDSAMYLCASSLEARTEAFFGQGTRLTVV.

CDR3 loop: CASSPTGGVNYGYTF. For the CDR3, the DNA is TGTGCCAGCAGTCCTACAGGGGGCGTTAACTATGGCTACACCTTC. The chain is built from TRBV28 and TRBJ1-2; 9 bases map to TRBD1. Germline trimming cut 5 bases from V and 1 base from J; bases unmatched to any gene: 5. The length of the CDR3 is 15 residues. Germline V lookup: CDR1 MDHEN, CDR2 SYDVKM.

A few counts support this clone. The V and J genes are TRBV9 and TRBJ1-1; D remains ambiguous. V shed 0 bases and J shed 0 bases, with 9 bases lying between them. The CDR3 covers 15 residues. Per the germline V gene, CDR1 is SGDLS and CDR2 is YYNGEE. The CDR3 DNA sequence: TGTGCCAGCAGCGTAGAATGGTCTATGAACACTGAAGCTTTCTTT. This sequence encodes CASSVEWSMNTEAFF.

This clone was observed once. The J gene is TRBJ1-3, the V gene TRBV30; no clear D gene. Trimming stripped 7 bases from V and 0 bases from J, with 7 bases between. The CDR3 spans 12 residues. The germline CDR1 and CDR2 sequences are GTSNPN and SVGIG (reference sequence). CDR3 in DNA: TGTGCCTTGACCCACTCTGGAAACACCATATATTTT. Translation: CALTHSGNTIYF.

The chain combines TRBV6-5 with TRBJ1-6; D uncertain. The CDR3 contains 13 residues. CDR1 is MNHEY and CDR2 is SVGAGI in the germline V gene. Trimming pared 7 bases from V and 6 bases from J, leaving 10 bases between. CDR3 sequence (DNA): TGTGCCAGCAAGGGCGCCGGTAATTCACCCCTCCACTTT. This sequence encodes CASKGAGNSPLHF.

CDR3 in amino acids: CASSYDRDRVAYEQYF. The CDR3 nucleotides read TGTGCCAGCAGTTACGACCGGGACAGGGTGGCGTACGAGCAGTACTTC. The V gene is TRBV6-5, the J gene TRBJ2-7; 9 nucleotides match TRBD1. V was clipped by 2 bases and J by 4 bases; unmatched bases: 9. Germline V lookup: CDR1 MNHEY, CDR2 SVGAGI. The CDR3 has 16 residues.

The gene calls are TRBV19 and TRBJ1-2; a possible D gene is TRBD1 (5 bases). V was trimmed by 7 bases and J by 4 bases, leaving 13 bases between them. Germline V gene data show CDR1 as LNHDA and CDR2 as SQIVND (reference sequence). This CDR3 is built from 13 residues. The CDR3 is CASTVRDLYGYTF. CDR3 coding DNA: TGTGCCAGTACCGTGAGGGACCTCTATGGCTACACCTTC.

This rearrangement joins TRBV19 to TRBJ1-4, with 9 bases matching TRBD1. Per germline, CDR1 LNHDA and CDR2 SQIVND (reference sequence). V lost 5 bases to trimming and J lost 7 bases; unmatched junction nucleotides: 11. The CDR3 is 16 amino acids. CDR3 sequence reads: CASSPFTGTGREKLFF. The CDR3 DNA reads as TGTGCCAGTAGTCCCTTCACCGGGACAGGGCGTGAAAAACTGTTTTTT.

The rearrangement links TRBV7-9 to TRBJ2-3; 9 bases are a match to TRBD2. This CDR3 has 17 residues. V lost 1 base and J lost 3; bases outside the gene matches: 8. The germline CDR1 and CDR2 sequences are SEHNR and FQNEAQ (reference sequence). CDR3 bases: TGTGCCAGCAGCTTAGACGTGGTAGCGGGGGAGACAGATACGCAGTATTTT. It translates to CASSLDVVAGETDTQYF.

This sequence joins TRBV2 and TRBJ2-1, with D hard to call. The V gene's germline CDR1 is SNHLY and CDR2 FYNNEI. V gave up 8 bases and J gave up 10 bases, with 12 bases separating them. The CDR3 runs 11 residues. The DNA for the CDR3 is TGTGCCAGCGGATACGAGGTGGAGCAGTTCTTC. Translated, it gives CASGYEVEQFF.

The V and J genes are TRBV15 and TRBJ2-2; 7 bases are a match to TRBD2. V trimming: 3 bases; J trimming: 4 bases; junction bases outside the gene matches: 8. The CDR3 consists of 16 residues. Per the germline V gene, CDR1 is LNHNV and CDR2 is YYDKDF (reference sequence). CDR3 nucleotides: TGTGCCACCAGCAGTGGGGCTAGCGGTTTCACCGGGGAGCTGTTTTTT. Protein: CATSSGASGFTGELFF. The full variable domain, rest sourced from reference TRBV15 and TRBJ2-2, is DAMVIQNPRYQVTQFGKPVTLSCSQTLNHNVMYWYQQKSSQAPKLLFHYYDKDFNNEADTPDNFQSRRPNTSFCFLDIRSPGLGDTAMYLCATSSGASGFTGELFFGEGSRLTVL.

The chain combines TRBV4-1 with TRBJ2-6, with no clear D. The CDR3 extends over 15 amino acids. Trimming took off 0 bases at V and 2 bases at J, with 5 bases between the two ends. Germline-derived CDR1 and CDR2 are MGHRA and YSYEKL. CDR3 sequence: CASSQEKAGANVLTF. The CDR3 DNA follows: TGCGCCAGCAGCCAAGAGAAGGCTGGGGCCAACGTCCTGACTTTC.

CDR3 coding DNA: TGTGCCAGCAGCCCAGACATGTTAACAGATACGCAGTATTTT. Protein: CASSPDMLTDTQYF. V usage is TRBV7-2 and J usage is TRBJ2-3; D is undetermined. Germline CDR1 and CDR2: SGHTA and FQGNSA. Trimming removed 5 bases from V and 3 bases from J, with 12 bases in between. The length of the CDR3 is 14 residues.

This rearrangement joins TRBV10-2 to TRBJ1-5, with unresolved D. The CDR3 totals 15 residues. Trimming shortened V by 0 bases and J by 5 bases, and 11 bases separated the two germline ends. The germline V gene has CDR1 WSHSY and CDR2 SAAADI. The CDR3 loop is CASSESRESHQPQHF. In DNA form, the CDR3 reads TGCGCCAGCAGTGAGTCGAGGGAGAGCCATCAGCCCCAGCATTTT.